This T cell receptor beta chain came from a study of T cells in localized non-small cell lung cancer. Of note for this clone: Its antigen remains unknown.

Some clones are missing from TCRdb's copy, which holds only in-frame ones; the method was immunoSEQ multiplex PCR. Of about 33,000 clones listed, 85% to 90% are singletons. Whole-study findings and limits: In adjacent lung appeared a median around 59 of the top 100 tumor clones. Higher T cell density in the blood was associated with longer overall survival, whereas higher adjacent-lung clonality associated with shorter survival. Uninvolved adjacent lung showed the highest T cell clonality, exceeding tumor.

This CDR3 has 15 amino acids. CDR1 and CDR2 from the germline V gene are SGHRS and YFSETQ. V was cut by 4 bases and J by 8 bases, with 18 bases left in between. The genes are TRBV5-1 and TRBJ1-4; possibly TRBD1 for D (5 bases). This TCR was recovered from a man aged 35 to 69 with stage I lung adenocarcinoma. The sequencing here drew on peripheral blood, taken before any cancer treatment. CDR3 DNA: TGCGCCAGCAGCCCGTCATCAGGGACGGGGGAAAAACTGTTTTTT. Amino acids: CASSPSSGTGEKLFF.